The clone carrying this T cell receptor (beta chain) is a singleton in its sample. Germline CDR1 is SGHVS and CDR2 is FQNEAQ. This CDR3 comprises 18 residues. The junction had 14 bases not matched to a gene; V was cut back by 5 bases and J by 4 bases. The entry originates in a study of shared clonotypes between healthy human individuals. Template for every sorted-subset replicate PCR totaled about 200 ng DNA, roughly 30,000 T cell genomes. Only in-frame clones appear in the TCRdb table, and some are missing; sequencing was by immunoSEQ multiplex PCR. The repertoire includes about 2.1 million clones, roughly 95% of them detected once, and under 2% sits in the top ten. It was CD45RO-negative cells, positively selected for CCR7, that made up naive CD8 cells, with terminally differentiated effector memory CD45RA+ cells excluded. Donation came from healthy HIV-negative adults that had no recent acute infections or vaccinations.

This chain uses TRBV7-8 with TRBJ2-7; 13 bases are a match to TRBD2. This TCR came from a man between 18 and 35 years old in good health. Some clones in this sample may be carry-over from other donors' samples. Source material: naive CD8+ T cells from PBMCs. The CDR3 reads CASSIRLAGGPLAYEQYF. In DNA, the CDR3 is TGTGCCAGCAGCATCCGACTAGCGGGAGGCCCTTTGGCGTACGAGCAGTACTTC.